A selection of T cell receptor beta chains follows, all from one sample in a study of cytomegalovirus exposure and HLA in healthy donors. Using immunoSEQ multiplex PCR, the repertoire was profiled, and TCRdb retains in-frame clones only, with some absent. The repertoire includes about 88,000 clones, 85% to 90% of them detected once, and roughly 2.3% sits in the top ten. The sample consisted of PBMCs. The receptors were gathered from a man aged 18 to 35 in good health and CMV-seronegative. The CDR3 runs from the conserved cysteine through the conserved F or W. The order of the fields is clone size, V gene, J gene, CDR3 protein. The size field is filled for only some rows; it gives once, few, many or a size class.

once	TRBV19	TRBJ1-1	CASSPGGQGMNTEAFF
once	TRBV15	TRBJ2-7	CATSTPSGSSPYEQYF
NA	TRBV27	TRBJ2-1	CASSSKLAGVAEQFF
NA	TRBV9	TRBJ2-3	CASSEGEGTRTQYF
NA	TRBV19	TRBJ1-3	CASSITGTGENTIYF
NA	TRBV7-9	TRBJ2-7	CASSFGREAGANYEQYF
NA	TRBV6-1	TRBJ1-4	CASSEAPGVGKPNEKLFF
NA	TRBV7-8	TRBJ2-3	CASSLLANPPPDTQYF
NA	TRBV19	TRBJ1-3	CASSPGTSGHTIYF
NA	TRBV6-1	TRBJ2-2	CASRRGMMNTGELFF
NA	TRBV5-1	TRBJ2-3	CASSPNPPQRSTDTQYF
NA	TRBV6-5	TRBJ2-3	CASTKRAGVPDTQYF
NA	TRBV4-1	TRBJ2-1	CASSQVSGAGQGGYNEQFF
NA	TRBV28	TRBJ2-7	CASSSHLGQPYEQYF
NA	TRBV28	TRBJ1-5	CASSLRGFPRPQPQHF
NA	TRBV5-5	TRBJ1-1	CASSPRGRGTEAFF
NA	TRBV4-1	TRBJ2-6	CASSQSERASLGANVLTF
NA	TRBV6-1	TRBJ2-5	CATQGLAGSAQYF
once	TRBV27	TRBJ1-1	CASKTPGESEAFF
few	TRBV7-9	TRBJ1-1	CASSLGVARGTEAFF
NA	TRBV14	TRBJ2-5	CASSQDRRGRTQYF
NA	TRBV5-1	TRBJ1-2	CASRGTGVEANYGYTF
once	TRBV29-1	TRBJ2-5	CSVERPGVEETQYF
NA	TRBV28	TRBJ1-5	CASRLRPDSSNQPQHF
NA	TRBV18	TRBJ1-1	CASSPKAGWTEAFF
once	TRBV7-2	TRBJ2-1	CASSPRHVAVSYNEQFF
NA	TRBV28	TRBJ2-2	CASRQTGGSTGELFF
NA	TRBV7-3	TRBJ2-3	CASGIGRRDTQYF
NA	TRBV19	TRBJ1-3	CATWGKFGPGNTIYF
few	TRBV7-9	TRBJ2-7	CSSSLVAGLSYEQYF
NA	TRBV27	TRBJ2-7	CASSTTGGDPYEQYF
NA	TRBV12-5	TRBJ2-6	CASGSMPWGQGGSGANVLTF
NA	TRBV19	TRBJ1-1	CASHIGGRGEAFF
NA	TRBV6-4	TRBJ2-3	CASSDSVTRSTDTQYF
NA	TRBV15	TRBJ2-3	CATSRGRFGGSTDTQYF
NA	TRBV7-2	TRBJ2-1	CASSLGITGQSSYNEQFF
NA	TRBV4-1	TRBJ2-7	CASSQRGGTKVFEQYF
NA	TRBV7-3	TRBJ2-1	CASSLTSGSIEQFF
NA	TRBV7-9	TRBJ1-1	CASSFPQGAWVAEAFF
NA	TRBV5-1	TRBJ1-6	CASSLAGTGGTPLHF
NA	TRBV28	TRBJ1-5	CASSRGHSNQPQHF
NA	TRBV7-6	TRBJ2-3	CASSPRQGTDTQYF
NA	TRBV7-2	TRBJ2-3	CASSLYGGRVSTDTQYF
NA	TRBV7-2	TRBJ2-4	CASSLTGREGNIQYF
NA	TRBV7-9	TRBJ2-3	CASSLRGFRQTSTDTQYF
NA	TRBV28	TRBJ1-2	CARTLTGVYGYTF
NA	TRBV6-5	TRBJ2-7	CASSRSGQGSYEQYF
few	TRBV7-7	TRBJ2-1	CATSSLAGANNEQFF
NA	TRBV19	TRBJ2-1	CASSTRHRKTSGDSYNEQFF
once	TRBV6-4	TRBJ2-3	CASSVLGGSSTDTQYF
NA	TRBV4-3	TRBJ1-6	CASSPMVGASSPLHF
once	TRBV5-6	TRBJ2-7	CASSVASGGYSYEQYF
NA	TRBV5-4	TRBJ2-7	CASSLWTGSYEQYF
NA	TRBV5-5	TRBJ1-5	CASSKREHQPQHF
NA	TRBV7-8	TRBJ2-5	CASSWTSGRAGETQYF